This T cell receptor (beta chain) is from a study of blood T cells in healthy people across ages. Whole-study results and caveats: Possibly, changes in expanded clonotypes were confounded because donor CMV status was unknown.

In regard to this clonotype: The antigen is unknown. This could be a read error, since a much larger clone is one nucleotide away.

Researchers isolated at least 6 million PBMCs per sample. The use of a sample-barcoded 5' primer and a J-beta primer mix characterized a second PCR of about 6 to 11 cycles. The template-switch adaptor, which had 12 random nucleotides, put a tag on each cDNA molecule. TCRdb passed the 5' RACE reads through MiXCR, listing each CDR3 protein once. The sample yields 1.5 million to 2 million distinct CDR3 sequences, 28% seen once. This receptor was taken from a woman under 40 in good health. Sequences were obtained from blood.

This CDR3 is CASSPSGGSYEEYF. DNA of the CDR3: TGCGCCAGCAGCCCGAGCGGGGGCTCCTACGAGGAGTACTTC. The chain uses TRBV5-1 and TRBJ2-7; 8 bases match TRBD2. The CDR3 has 14 amino acids. Germline loops: CDR1 SGHRS, CDR2 YFSETQ. The full variable domain, rest sourced from reference TRBV5-1 and TRBJ2-7, is KAGVTQTPRYLIKTRGQQVTLSCSPISGHRSVSWYQQTPGQGLQFLFEYFSETQRNKGNFPGRFSGRQFSNSRSEMNVSTLELGDSALYLCASSPSGGSYEEYFGPGTRLTVT.